The 32 T cell receptor beta chains below come from one sample, sequenced in a study of T cell responses to AZD1222 COVID-19 vaccine. The repertoire was sequenced with immunoSEQ multiplex PCR; TCRdb's copy has only in-frame clones and lacks some. The table includes about 84,000 clones, about 90% detected once. Sequences were derived from peripheral blood, sampled on day 0 of AZD1222 vaccination. The receptors originated from an adult in good health.

This chain joins TRBV29-1 and TRBJ2-1; D not resolved. Germline lookup yields CDR1 SQVTM and CDR2 ANQGSEA. This CDR3 comprises 13 residues. Trimming left V 4 bases short and J 10 bases short, with 17 bases between. CDR3 protein: CSVARATTSEQFF. The DNA for the CDR3 is TGCAGCGTTGCCAGAGCAACTACTTCGGAGCAGTTCTTC.

This chain uses TRBV7-9 with TRBJ2-7; the D gene is possibly TRBD2 (5 bases). V was shortened by 3 bases and J by 6 bases, with 12 bases between the two germline ends. The CDR3 is made up of 13 amino acids. Germline V gene lookup returns CDR1 SEHNR and CDR2 FQNEAQ (reference sequence). The CDR3 DNA reads TGTGCCAGCAGCTTTAGCCCTAGCACCGAGCAGTACTTC. Translation gives CASSFSPSTEQYF. The full variable domain, with the rest looked up from reference TRBV7-9 and TRBJ2-7, is DTGVSQNPRHKITKRGQNVTFRCDPISEHNRLYWYRQTLGQGPEFLTYFQNEAQLEKSRLLSDRFSAERPKGSFSTLEIQRTEQGDSAMYLCASSFSPSTEQYFGPGTRLTVT.

Worth noting for this clone: Within the sample, other DNA sequences also encode this same CDR3. V and J are TRBV3-1 (or the pseudogene TRBV3-2) and TRBJ1-1; no reliable D call. V was pared by 3 bases and J by 0 bases, with 2 bases between. Germline V gene lookup returns CDR1 LGHDT and CDR2 YNNKEL (reference sequence). The CDR3 has 12 amino acids. CDR3 coding DNA: TGTGCCAGCAGCCAGCTGAACACTGAAGCTTTCTTT. This translates into CASSQLNTEAFF.

The chain carries TRBV19 and TRBJ1-2, with 9 bases matching TRBD1. CDR1 and CDR2 from the germline V gene are LNHDA and SQIVND (reference sequence). This CDR3 is 14 amino acids long. Trimming cost V 7 bases and J 3 bases; bases outside gene matches: 6. The CDR3: CASNVQGADYGYTF. The CDR3 DNA reads as TGTGCCAGTAATGTACAGGGGGCCGACTATGGCTACACCTTC.

This clone was recorded only once. The chain uses TRBV14 and TRBJ1-1; D unclear. The germline CDR1 and CDR2 sequences are SGHDN and FVKESK. Trimming removed 1 base at V and 7 bases at J, with 4 bases between. The CDR3 contains 11 residues. The CDR3 loop is CASSQGVEAFF. Written as DNA, the CDR3 is TGTGCCAGCAGCCAAGGGGTTGAAGCTTTCTTT.

The gene calls are TRBV7-9 and TRBJ2-3; no firm D call. CDR1 SEHNR and CDR2 FQNEAQ come from the germline V gene (reference sequence). This CDR3 has 14 residues. V gave up 1 base and J gave up 3 bases, with 8 bases separating them. The CDR3: CASSLGFDTDTQYF. As DNA, the CDR3 is TGTGCCAGCAGCTTAGGGTTTGATACAGATACGCAGTATTTT. The full variable domain, its missing parts supplied by reference TRBV7-9 and TRBJ2-3, is DTGVSQNPRHKITKRGQNVTFRCDPISEHNRLYWYRQTLGQGPEFLTYFQNEAQLEKSRLLSDRFSAERPKGSFSTLEIQRTEQGDSAMYLCASSLGFDTDTQYFGPGTRLTVL.

The chain couples TRBV9 to TRBJ2-1; D assignment may be TRBD1 or TRBD2 (5 bases each). V was shortened by 5 bases and J by 9 bases, with 12 bases between the two germline ends. CDR1 and CDR2 from the germline V gene are SGDLS and YYNGEE. This CDR3 is built from 12 residues. The chain's CDR3 is CASSTSGGEQFF. The CDR3 DNA follows: TGTGCCAGCAGTACAAGTGGGGGTGAGCAGTTCTTC.

V is TRBV6-6 and J is TRBJ2-2; D is tentatively TRBD1 or TRBD2 (5 bases each). CDR3 length equals 15 residues. V lost 4 bases, J lost 7 bases, and 16 bases lay in between. Germline lookup yields CDR1 MNHNY and CDR2 SVGAGI (reference sequence). DNA for the CDR3: TGTGCCAGCAGTTCGACCGGGACCCCGGGCGGGGAGCTGTTTTTT. Translating it yields CASSSTGTPGGELFF.

The gene calls are TRBV7-9 and TRBJ2-7; the D gene is possibly TRBD1 (6 bases). Germline V gene lookup returns CDR1 SEHNR and CDR2 FQNEAQ (reference sequence). The V end was cut by 3 bases, the J end by 3 bases, with 12 bases between. This CDR3 region has 14 residues. The CDR3 reads CASSLGHVNYEQYF. The CDR3 bases are TGTGCCAGCAGCTTGGGACACGTAAACTACGAGCAGTACTTC.

The chain uses TRBV28 and TRBJ1-2; tentative D call: TRBD1 (5 bases). Germline CDR1 is MDHEN and CDR2 is SYDVKM. There are 15 residues in the CDR3. Trimming took off 2 bases at V and 1 base at J, with 11 bases between the two ends. The CDR3 spells CASSLVGRINYGYTF. DNA for the CDR3: TGTGCCAGCAGTTTAGTGGGACGGATTAACTATGGCTACACCTTC.

This chain links TRBV7-6 with TRBJ2-7, with 8 bases aligning to TRBD1. The CDR3 extends over 14 amino acids. After removal of 0 bases from V and 5 bases from J, the junction contained 3 bases not matched to a gene. From germline, CDR1 is SGHVS and CDR2 FNYEAQ. CDR3 DNA sequence: TGTGCCAGCAGCTTAGCGACAGGGGAGGACGAGCAGTACTTC. This gives the protein CASSLATGEDEQYF.

The CDR3 nucleotides are TGCAGCGTTGATCGGGGGGGCAACGGGGAGCTGTTTTTT. This translates into CSVDRGGNGELFF. The rearrangement joins TRBV29-1 to TRBJ2-2, with 8 bases matching TRBD2. This CDR3 region has 13 residues. J gave up 7 bases and V 3 bases, and 4 bases lay outside the gene matches. Germline loops: CDR1 SQVTM, CDR2 ANQGSEA.

The V and J genes are TRBV11-2 and TRBJ2-7; either TRBD1 or TRBD2 may supply D (6 bases each). The germline CDR1 and CDR2 sequences are SGHAT and FQNNGV. This CDR3 spans 18 amino acids. V was clipped by 5 bases and J by 5 bases, with 28 bases between them. Here the CDR3 reads CASSPRLADRRGKNEQYF. The CDR3 DNA reads TGTGCCAGCAGCCCACGCCTCGCCGACAGGCGCGGGAAGAACGAGCAGTACTTC.

The chain carries TRBV14 and TRBJ1-4, with D hard to call. V dropped 2 bases and J dropped 10 bases, with 8 bases sitting between them. This CDR3 spans 12 amino acids. Germline V lookup: CDR1 SGHDN, CDR2 FVKESK. The CDR3 region has the DNA TGTGCCAGCAGCCAACCCCCCGGAAAACTGTTTTTT. It encodes CASSQPPGKLFF.

V gene TRBV25-1 combines with J gene TRBJ2-5, with no clear D. The CDR3 has 14 amino acids. Germline V CDR1 and CDR2: MGHDK, SYGVNS. The V gene lost 2 bases and the J gene lost 5 bases, with 12 bases spanning the gap. The CDR3 spells CASSEVYRRETQYF. The CDR3 DNA reads as TGTGCCAGCAGTGAAGTTTATCGGCGGGAGACCCAGTACTTC. The full variable domain, its missing parts supplied by reference TRBV25-1 and TRBJ2-5, is EADIYQTPRYLVIGTGKKITLECSQTMGHDKMYWYQQDPGMELHLIHYSYGVNSTEKGDLSSESTVSRIRTEHFPLTLESARPSHTSQYLCASSEVYRRETQYFGPGTRLLVL.

V is TRBV2 and J is TRBJ1-5; D is uncertain. V was trimmed by 4 bases and J by 3 bases, leaving 7 bases between them. Germline V CDR1 and CDR2: SNHLY, FYNNEI. The CDR3 sequence is 13 residues long. CDR3 in amino acids: CASSGRLNQPQHF. CDR3 coding DNA: TGTGCCAGCAGTGGCCGCCTCAATCAGCCCCAGCATTTT.

This clone appeared once. The J gene is TRBJ2-5, the V gene TRBV7-2; no clear D. This CDR3 spans 13 amino acids. The ends were cut back, 2 bases at V and 2 bases at J, with 6 bases in the middle. Germline V lookup: CDR1 SGHTA, CDR2 FQGNSA. CDR3 DNA: TGTGCCAGCAGCTTACAGAGACAAGAGACCCAGTACTTC. Protein sequence: CASSLQRQETQYF.

The J gene is TRBJ2-7, the V gene TRBV19; 11 positions match TRBD2. CDR3 length: 16 residues. Germline CDR1 reads LNHDA; CDR2 reads SQIVND (reference sequence). V lost 5 bases and J lost 0; bases outside the gene matches: 6. The CDR3 spells CASSERLAGISYEQYF. The CDR3 region has the DNA TGTGCCAGTAGTGAAAGACTAGCGGGGATCTCCTACGAGCAGTACTTC.

V is TRBV9 and J is TRBJ1-5; D is perhaps TRBD1 (6 bases). CDR3 length: 14 residues. V was cut by 2 bases and J by 5 bases, with 11 bases left in between. Germline V gene sequence: CDR1 SGDLS, CDR2 YYNGEE. CDR3: CASSVTGTDQPQHF. The CDR3 nucleotides are TGTGCCAGCAGCGTTACAGGGACGGATCAGCCCCAGCATTTT.

This clone is medium-sized in the sample. CDR3 region: CASSIWLAGGTGELFF. The CDR3 coding sequence is TGTGCCAGTAGTATTTGGCTAGCGGGAGGGACCGGGGAGCTGTTTTTT. The gene calls are TRBV19 and TRBJ2-2, with TRBD2 matching over 12 bases. The CDR3 loop spans 16 amino acids. The ends lost 3 bases at V and 5 bases at J; junction bases unmatched: 4. Germline values: CDR1 LNHDA, CDR2 SQIVND (reference sequence).

For this clone: At one boundary the junction diverges from the germline segment, which might be a read error. The CDR3 sequence is CASSQVTGNSPLHF. CDR3 nucleotides: TGTGCCAGCAGTCAAGTTACAGGGAATTCACCCCTCCACTTT. The chain has TRBV3-1 (or the pseudogene TRBV3-2) and TRBJ1-6; tentative D call: TRBD1 (6 bases). CDR3 length: 14 residues. Germline lookup yields CDR1 LGHDT and CDR2 YNNKEL (reference sequence).

This clone appeared a single time. The sample has other DNA sequences that encode this CDR3 too. This chain connects TRBV19 to TRBJ1-5; weak D call: TRBD1 (6 bases). Trimming pared 1 base from V and 5 bases from J, leaving 9 bases between. The CDR3 runs 14 residues. From germline, CDR1 is LNHDA and CDR2 SQIVND (reference sequence). CDR3 DNA: TGTGCCAGTAGTATAGGGACAGTCTATCAGCCCCAGCATTTT. This sequence encodes CASSIGTVYQPQHF.

V and J are TRBV7-2 and TRBJ2-3; D call uncertain. Germline V gene lookup returns CDR1 SGHTA and CDR2 FQGNSA. V gave up 6 bases and J gave up 6 bases, with 25 bases separating them. The CDR3 is made up of 17 amino acids. CDR3 protein: CASRTALRAPGLDTQYF. CDR3 nucleotides: TGTGCCAGCAGGACTGCCCTTCGGGCGCCTGGCTTGGATACGCAGTATTTT.

J is TRBJ2-3 and V is TRBV7-2; 7 nucleotides line up with TRBD2. CDR1 is SGHTA and CDR2 is FQGNSA in the germline V gene. V shed 5 bases and J 2 bases; nucleotides not matched to a gene: 4. The CDR3 sequence is 14 residues long. For the CDR3, the DNA is TGTGCCAGCAGCACCGGACTAGTCACAGATACGCAGTATTTT. As protein: CASSTGLVTDTQYF.

This chain links TRBV19 with TRBJ1-1; 7 bases fit TRBD1. V shed 0 bases and J 3 bases; nucleotides not matched to a gene: 4. The CDR3 runs 15 residues. Germline V gene data show CDR1 as LNHDA and CDR2 as SQIVND (reference sequence). The CDR3 bases are TGTGCCAGTAGTATAGACTACAGGGGTGACACTGAAGCTTTCTTT. Translating it yields CASSIDYRGDTEAFF.

The rearrangement joins TRBV6-5 to TRBJ2-1, with D possibly being TRBD1 (6 bases). The CDR3 consists of 16 residues. The V and J ends lost 3 bases and 9 bases respectively, with 21 bases between them. Germline-derived CDR1 and CDR2 are MNHEY and SVGAGI. The CDR3 DNA reads as TGTGCCAGCAGTTATCTTCAGGGGCCAACCATAGGTGAGCAGTTCTTC. The encoded protein is CASSYLQGPTIGEQFF.

V and J are TRBV11-3 and TRBJ2-5; D uncertain. This CDR3 contains 12 residues. Germline assignment: CDR1 SGHNT and CDR2 YENEEA. Trimming shortened V by 4 bases and J by 3 bases, and 6 bases separated the two germline ends. CDR3: CASSSYEETQYF. In DNA form, the CDR3 reads TGTGCCAGCAGCTCCTATGAAGAGACCCAGTACTTC.

The V and J genes are TRBV3-1 (or the pseudogene TRBV3-2) and TRBJ1-3, with D unclear. CDR1 is LGHDT, CDR2 YNNKEL, per germline (reference sequence). This CDR3 spans 13 amino acids. V lost 0 bases and J lost 2, with 2 bases in between. CDR3 protein: CASSQDAGNTIYF. The CDR3 nucleotides are TGTGCCAGCAGCCAAGATGCTGGAAACACCATATATTTT.

The V call is TRBV29-1, the J call TRBJ1-4; 10 nucleotides match TRBD1. The junction had 3 bases not matched to a gene; V was cut back by 4 bases and J by 7 bases. The germline CDR1 and CDR2 sequences are SQVTM and ANQGSEA. This CDR3 region has 13 residues. The CDR3 DNA reads TGCAGCGTTGGACAGGGGGCAGGTGAAAAACTGTTTTTT. This encodes CSVGQGAGEKLFF.

The chain links TRBV5-5 to TRBJ1-1; tentatively, D is TRBD1 (5 bases). Germline assignment: CDR1 SGHKS and CDR2 YYEKEE (reference sequence). The CDR3 is 15 amino acids. Trimming stripped 0 bases from V and 5 bases from J, with 14 bases between. The CDR3 spells CASSLGLDMSTEAFF. Here the CDR3 DNA reads TGTGCCAGCAGCTTGGGGCTGGACATGTCAACTGAAGCTTTCTTT.

The CDR3 protein is CASSPSGGDYNEQFF. CDR3 bases: TGTGCCAGCTCACCCTCGGGGGGGGACTACAATGAGCAGTTCTTC. V is TRBV18 and J is TRBJ2-1, with 8 bases identical to TRBD2. This CDR3 is 15 amino acids long. The germline gives CDR1 KGHSH, CDR2 LQKENI. V dropped 3 bases and J dropped 3; count of bases not matched to a gene: 4. The whole variable domain, filled in from reference TRBV18 and TRBJ2-1, reads NAGVMQNPRHLVRRRGQEARLRCSPMKGHSHVYWYRQLPEEGLKFMVYLQKENIIDESGMPKERFSAEFPKEGPSILRIQQVVRGDSAAYFCASSPSGGDYNEQFFGPGTRLTVL.

The gene calls are TRBV3-1 (or the pseudogene TRBV3-2) and TRBJ2-4; D is perhaps TRBD1 (5 bases). CDR1 is LGHDT and CDR2 is YNNKEL in the germline V gene (reference sequence). This CDR3 spans 18 amino acids. Trimming took 2 bases from V and 0 from J, leaving 17 bases between them. In nucleotides, the CDR3 is TGTGCCAGCAGCCAATTTAAAGGGGATGGATTAGCCAAAAACATTCAGTACTTC. Translated: CASSQFKGDGLAKNIQYF.